One and the same sample provided the 2 T cell receptor beta chains below, sequenced in a study of cytomegalovirus exposure and HLA in healthy donors. Primers for the PCR totalled 60 Vbeta and 13 Jbeta. Some clones are missing from TCRdb's copy, which holds only in-frame ones; the method was immunoSEQ multiplex PCR. The table includes approximately 170,000 clones, 81% detected once. The sample taken for sequencing was PBMCs. These receptors were obtained from a man in his forties or fifties in good health and CMV-seropositive.

This rearrangement joins TRBV28 to TRBJ2-1; 7 bases line up with TRBD1. Germline V gene data show CDR1 as MDHEN and CDR2 as SYDVKM. The CDR3 totals 16 residues. The V segment lost 2 bases and the J segment 0 bases; nucleotides outside the gene matches: 4. CDR3 loop: CASSLRGPRSYNEQFF. The CDR3 nucleotides read TGTGCCAGCAGTTTAAGGGGGCCTCGCTCCTACAATGAGCAGTTCTTC.

The V gene is TRBV11-2, the J gene TRBJ2-7; tentative D call: TRBD1 (7 bases). The CDR3 totals 15 residues. The V gene's germline CDR1 is SGHAT and CDR2 FQNNGV. Deletions cut 6 bases from V and 5 bases from J, with 20 bases between. The CDR3 coding sequence is TGTGCCAGCAGAAAGATCGGGCAGGGGGGACACGAGCAGTACTTC. Its translation is CASRKIGQGGHEQYF. Full variable domain (outside the CDR3, taken from reference TRBV11-2 and TRBJ2-7): EAGVAQSPRYKIIEKRQSVAFWCNPISGHATLYWYQQILGQGPKLLIQFQNNGVVDDSQLPKDRFSAERLKGVDSTLKIQPAKLEDSAVYLCASRKIGQGGHEQYFGPGTRLTVT.